This TCR beta chain was identified in a study of T-cell reconstitution after alpha-beta-depleted transplantation in children. Regarding the study as a whole: Alpha-beta T cells about two months after transplant reportedly derived from several hundred expanded graft clones.

About this clonotype: Its target is unknown.

From germline, CDR1 is KGHDR and CDR2 SFDVKD. The length of the CDR3 is 19 residues. Trimming removed 4 bases at V and 4 bases at J, with 27 bases between. The library targeted TCRbeta and was prepared with unique molecular identifiers. TCRdb recomputed calls from the PCR reads with MiXCR, one row per CDR3 protein. The sample includes roughly 670,000 distinct CDR3 sequences, about an eighth of them seen just once. The input for sequencing was PBMCs, taken before TCRalphabeta/CD19-depleted stem cell transplant. The chain combines TRBV24-1 with TRBJ2-5, with D perhaps matching TRBD1 (7 bases). The clonotype was recovered from a girl under 10 years old with congenital amegakaryocytic thrombocytopenia, due to receive a stem cell transplant. The CDR3 DNA reads as TGTGCCACCAGTGACCCCACTACAGGGGACTGGCGGGTCCGAGAGACCCAGTACTTC. Translation: CATSDPTTGDWRVRETQYF.